One and the same sample provided the 11 T cell receptor beta chains below, sequenced in a study of blood T cells in healthy people across ages (dated by TCRdb to between 2014 and 2017). Libraries were constructed by 5' RACE. Sequenced on an Illumina HiSeq 2500. The second PCR ran for about 6 to 11 cycles and used a J-beta primer mix along with a sample-barcoded 5' primer. The public reads were reprocessed in TCRdb via fastp at Q25 and MiXCR, keeping in-frame beta chains. Rows merge per CDR3 protein into single entries with the most common DNA and genes. This sample holds hundreds of thousands of distinct CDR3 sequences; approximately 40% were observed only once. The leading ten clones occupy roughly 30% of the sample. What was sequenced was blood. The receptors derive from an elderly man in good health.

The genes are TRBV7-6 and TRBJ2-7, with 9 bases identical to TRBD2. The CDR3 is made up of 16 amino acids. Trimming at V came to 5 bases and at J to 1 base, leaving 9 bases not matched to a gene. Per the germline V gene, CDR1 is SGHVS and CDR2 is FNYEAQ. The CDR3: CASSPGRGGSSYEQYF. CDR3 DNA: TGTGCCAGCAGCCCCGGGCGGGGGGGAAGTTCCTACGAGCAGTACTTC.

V gene TRBV3-1 combines with J gene TRBJ2-3, with D possibly being TRBD1 (5 bases). The germline V gene has CDR1 LGHDT and CDR2 YNNKEL (reference sequence). This CDR3 region has 13 residues. Trimming cost V 5 bases and J 6 bases, with 12 bases left between them. CDR3 nucleotide sequence: TGTGCCAGCAGCTCCCAGGGTGTGGATACGCAGTATTTT. Amino acids: CASSSQGVDTQYF.

The count of this clonotype is one. For the CDR3, the DNA is TGTGCCAGCAGTTACGAGGGGGTCCGCGCTGGGGCCAACGTCCTGACTTTC. Amino acids: CASSYEGVRAGANVLTF. This chain connects TRBV6-2 or TRBV6-3 to TRBJ2-6; D might be TRBD1 (6 bases). Germline assignment: CDR1 MNHEY and CDR2 SVGEGT. The CDR3 spans 17 residues. Trimming stripped 2 bases from V and 2 bases from J, with 13 bases between.

The gene calls are TRBV20-1 and TRBJ2-2, with TRBD2 as a possible D gene (6 bases). V was trimmed by 2 bases and J by 7 bases, leaving 14 bases between them. The CDR3 covers 14 residues. Germline V gene data show CDR1 as DFQATT and CDR2 as SNEGSKA (reference sequence). CDR3 DNA sequence: TGCAGTGCTAGACAAGCGGGCCGTCTCGGGGAGCTGTTTTTT. Its protein product is CSARQAGRLGELFF.

This clonotype was counted at least ten times. V and J are TRBV29-1 and TRBJ2-1; 10 bases line up with TRBD2. J was trimmed by 7 bases and V by 6 bases; bases with no gene match: 6. Germline V gives CDR1 SQVTM, CDR2 ANQGSEA. The CDR3 is made up of 13 amino acids. Here the CDR3 reads CSVSLLAGNEQFF. For the CDR3, the DNA is TGCAGCGTCTCCCTACTAGCGGGGAATGAGCAGTTCTTC.

This clonotype was detected many times. The rearrangement joins TRBV7-2 to TRBJ2-3; 8 bases align to TRBD2. CDR1 and CDR2 from the germline V gene are SGHTA and FQGNSA. Trimming cost V 3 bases and J 5 bases; bases outside gene matches: 7. The CDR3 covers 15 residues. CDR3 bases: TGTGCCAGCAGCTTCGGGGCGGCGGGGGGAGATACGCAGTATTTT. It is translated as CASSFGAAGGDTQYF.

This clonotype was counted between two and nine times. J is TRBJ2-1 and V is TRBV6-2 or TRBV6-3; no clear D. The CDR3 loop spans 15 amino acids. The V gene lost 1 base and the J gene lost 0 bases, with 7 bases spanning the gap. Germline CDR1 and CDR2: MNHEY and SVGEGT. CDR3 bases: TGTGCCAGCAGTTACTACAGTGTCTCCTACAATGAGCAGTTCTTC. This encodes CASSYYSVSYNEQFF.

This clonotype has just a few counts. The CDR3 is CASSQDGAGGETQYF. The CDR3 region has the DNA TGTGCCAGCAGCCAAGATGGGGCAGGGGGAGAGACCCAGTACTTC. The V call is TRBV4-2, the J call TRBJ2-5, with 7 bases identical to TRBD1. Germline V gene sequence: CDR1 LGHNA, CDR2 YNFKEQ. The CDR3 loop spans 15 amino acids. The trim removed 0 bases at V and 4 bases at J, leaving 5 bases unmatched.

This clonotype appeared a few times. The V and J genes are TRBV4-3 and TRBJ1-1; no clear D gene. This CDR3 spans 16 amino acids. The germline CDR1 and CDR2 sequences are LGHNA and YSLEER. Trimming stripped 4 bases from V and 0 bases from J, with 15 bases between. CDR3 sequence reads: CASSRKAGQVNTEAFF. For the CDR3, the DNA is TGCGCCAGCAGCCGAAAAGCGGGCCAGGTGAACACTGAAGCTTTCTTT.

V gene TRBV20-1 combines with J gene TRBJ1-3, with TRBD1 identical over 9 bases. V was clipped by 6 bases and J by 4 bases; unmatched bases: 10. Germline CDR1 and CDR2: DFQATT and SNEGSKA (reference sequence). The CDR3 is 15 amino acids. The CDR3 nucleotides read TGCAGTGCCGGAAATCCGGGACAGGGAGGAAACACCATATATTTT. Protein product: CSAGNPGQGGNTIYF.

V gene TRBV7-2 combines with J gene TRBJ1-1; no definite D call. Looked up from germline, CDR1 is SGHTA and CDR2 is FQGNSA. CDR3 size: 14 residues. V was clipped by 2 bases and J by 4 bases, with 11 bases between them. Here the CDR3 reads CASSLQGSVTEAFF. The CDR3 DNA sequence: TGTGCCAGCAGCTTACAAGGATCGGTCACTGAAGCTTTCTTT.